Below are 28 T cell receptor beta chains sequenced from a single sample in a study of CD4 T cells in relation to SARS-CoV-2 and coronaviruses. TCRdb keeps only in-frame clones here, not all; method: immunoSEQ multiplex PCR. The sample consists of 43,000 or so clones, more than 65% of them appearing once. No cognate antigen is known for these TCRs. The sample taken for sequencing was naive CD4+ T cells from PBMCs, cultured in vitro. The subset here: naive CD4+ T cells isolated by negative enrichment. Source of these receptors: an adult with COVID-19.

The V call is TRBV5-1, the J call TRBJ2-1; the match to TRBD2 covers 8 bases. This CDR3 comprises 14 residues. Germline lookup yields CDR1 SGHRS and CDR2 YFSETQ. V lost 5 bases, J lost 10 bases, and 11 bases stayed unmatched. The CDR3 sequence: CASRRDGRTSEQFF. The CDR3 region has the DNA TGCGCCAGCAGGCGGGACGGGAGGACTAGCGAGCAGTTCTTC.

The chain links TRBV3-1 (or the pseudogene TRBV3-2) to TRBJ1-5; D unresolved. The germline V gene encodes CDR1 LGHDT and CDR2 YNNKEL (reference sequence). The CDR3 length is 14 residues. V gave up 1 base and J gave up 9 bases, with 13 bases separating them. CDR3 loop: CASSQGNTWGPQHF. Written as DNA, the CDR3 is TGTGCCAGCAGCCAAGGTAACACTTGGGGGCCCCAGCATTTT.

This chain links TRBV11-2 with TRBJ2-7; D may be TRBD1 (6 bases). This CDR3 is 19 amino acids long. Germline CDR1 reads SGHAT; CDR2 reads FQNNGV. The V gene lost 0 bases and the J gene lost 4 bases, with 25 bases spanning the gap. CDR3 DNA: TGTGCCAGCAGCTTAGATATCGGTTTTGTAGACAGGACGGTTTACGAGCAGTACTTC. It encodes CASSLDIGFVDRTVYEQYF.

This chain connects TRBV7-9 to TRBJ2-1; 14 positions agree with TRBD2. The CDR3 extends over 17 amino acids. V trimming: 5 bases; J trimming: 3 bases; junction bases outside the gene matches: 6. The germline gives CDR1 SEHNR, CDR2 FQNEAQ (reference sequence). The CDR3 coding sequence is TGTGCCAGCAGCGAAAAGGGACTAGCGGGGGTCTACAATGAGCAGTTCTTC. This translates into CASSEKGLAGVYNEQFF.

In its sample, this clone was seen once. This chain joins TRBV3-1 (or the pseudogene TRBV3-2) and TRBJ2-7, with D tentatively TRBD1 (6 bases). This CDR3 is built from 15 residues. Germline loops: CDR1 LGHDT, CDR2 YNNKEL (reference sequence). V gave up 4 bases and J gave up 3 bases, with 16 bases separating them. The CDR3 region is CASSLNSGVVYEQYF. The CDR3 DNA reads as TGTGCCAGCAGCCTAAACTCAGGGGTTGTCTACGAGCAGTACTTC.

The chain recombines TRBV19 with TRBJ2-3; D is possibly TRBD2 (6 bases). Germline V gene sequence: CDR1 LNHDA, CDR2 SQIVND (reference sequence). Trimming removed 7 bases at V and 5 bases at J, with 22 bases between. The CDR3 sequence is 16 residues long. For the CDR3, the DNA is TGTGCCAGTACTCGAGTAGGCGGGGTATTTGAAGATACGCAGTATTTT. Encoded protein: CASTRVGGVFEDTQYF.

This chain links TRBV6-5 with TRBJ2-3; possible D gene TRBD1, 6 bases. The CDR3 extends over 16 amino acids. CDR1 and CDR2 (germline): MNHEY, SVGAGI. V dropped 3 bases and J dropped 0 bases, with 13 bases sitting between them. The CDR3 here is CASSYGRDTSTDTQYF. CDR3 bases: TGTGCCAGCAGTTATGGTAGGGACACTAGCACAGATACGCAGTATTTT.

CDR3 loop: CASSHPGAGGYEQYF. CDR3 sequence (DNA): TGTGCCAGCAGCCACCCGGGGGCAGGAGGTTACGAGCAGTACTTC. The rearrangement uses TRBV11-2 and TRBJ2-7, with D possibly called TRBD1 or TRBD2 (6 bases each). CDR1 SGHAT and CDR2 FQNNGV come from the germline V gene. This CDR3 is built from 15 residues. Trimming removed 5 bases at V and 4 bases at J, with 18 bases between.

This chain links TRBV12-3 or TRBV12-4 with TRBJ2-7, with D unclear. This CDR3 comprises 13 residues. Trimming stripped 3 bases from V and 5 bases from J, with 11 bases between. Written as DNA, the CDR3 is TGTGCCAGCAGTTTTTTTAAGGGTGACGAGCAGTACTTC. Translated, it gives CASSFFKGDEQYF.

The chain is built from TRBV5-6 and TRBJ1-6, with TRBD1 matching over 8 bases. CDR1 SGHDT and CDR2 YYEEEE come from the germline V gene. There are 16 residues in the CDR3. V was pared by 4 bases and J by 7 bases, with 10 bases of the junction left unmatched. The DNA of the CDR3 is TGTGCCAGCAGCAAAGACAGGGGAGTCGTGAATTCACCCCTCCACTTT. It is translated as CASSKDRGVVNSPLHF. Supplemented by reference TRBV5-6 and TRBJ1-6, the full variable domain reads DAGVTQSPTHLIKTRGQQVTLRCSPKSGHDTVSWYQQALGQGPQFIFQYYEEEERQRGNFPDRFSGHQFPNYSSELNVNALLLGDSALYLCASSKDRGVVNSPLHFGNGTRLTVT.

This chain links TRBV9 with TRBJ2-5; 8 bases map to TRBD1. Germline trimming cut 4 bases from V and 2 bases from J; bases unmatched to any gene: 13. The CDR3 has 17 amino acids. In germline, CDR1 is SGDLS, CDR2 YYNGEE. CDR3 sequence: CASSLRYWTGPQETQYF. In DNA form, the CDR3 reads TGTGCCAGCAGCTTACGATACTGGACAGGGCCGCAAGAGACCCAGTACTTC.

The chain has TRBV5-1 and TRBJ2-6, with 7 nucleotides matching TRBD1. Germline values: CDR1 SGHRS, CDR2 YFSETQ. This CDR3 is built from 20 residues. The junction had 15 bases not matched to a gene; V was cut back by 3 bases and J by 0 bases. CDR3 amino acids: CASSSSSTGTVNSGANVLTF. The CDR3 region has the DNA TGCGCCAGCAGCTCAAGTTCTACCGGGACAGTGAACTCTGGGGCCAACGTCCTGACTTTC. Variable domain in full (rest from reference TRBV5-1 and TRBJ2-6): KAGVTQTPRYLIKTRGQQVTLSCSPISGHRSVSWYQQTPGQGLQFLFEYFSETQRNKGNFPGRFSGRQFSNSRSEMNVSTLELGDSALYLCASSSSSTGTVNSGANVLTFGAGSRLTVL.

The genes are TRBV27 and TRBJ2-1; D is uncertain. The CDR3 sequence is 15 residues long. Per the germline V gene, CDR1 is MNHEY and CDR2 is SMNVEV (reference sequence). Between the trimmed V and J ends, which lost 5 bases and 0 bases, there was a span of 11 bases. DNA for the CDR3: TGTGCCAGCAGTCTCGCGGAGAGCTCCTACAATGAGCAGTTCTTC. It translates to CASSLAESSYNEQFF.

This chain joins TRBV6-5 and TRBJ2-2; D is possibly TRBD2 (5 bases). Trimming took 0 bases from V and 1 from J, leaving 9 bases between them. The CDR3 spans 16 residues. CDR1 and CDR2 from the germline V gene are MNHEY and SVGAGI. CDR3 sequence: CASSYSRAGNTGELFF. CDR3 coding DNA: TGTGCCAGCAGTTACTCGAGGGCAGGGAACACCGGGGAGCTGTTTTTT.

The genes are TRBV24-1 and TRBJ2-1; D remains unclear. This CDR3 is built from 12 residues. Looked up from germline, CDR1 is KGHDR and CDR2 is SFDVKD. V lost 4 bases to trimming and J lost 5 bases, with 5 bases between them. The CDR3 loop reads CATSDADNEQFF. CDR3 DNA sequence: TGTGCCACCAGTGACGCTGACAATGAGCAGTTCTTC.

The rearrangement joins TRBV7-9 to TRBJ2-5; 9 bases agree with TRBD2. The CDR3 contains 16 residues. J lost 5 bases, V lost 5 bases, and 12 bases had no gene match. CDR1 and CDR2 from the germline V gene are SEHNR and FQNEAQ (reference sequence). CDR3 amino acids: CASSHPGTSLRETQYF. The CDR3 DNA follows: TGTGCCAGCAGCCACCCCGGGACTAGCTTAAGGGAGACCCAGTACTTC.

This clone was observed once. CDR3 nucleotides: TGTGCCAGCAGTGTTAGGCGGAACTCTGGAAACACCATATATTTT. It codes for CASSVRRNSGNTIYF. The rearrangement joins TRBV2 to TRBJ1-3; D gene unclear. V dropped 4 bases and J dropped 0 bases, with 10 bases sitting between them. The CDR3 spans 15 residues. Germline lookup yields CDR1 SNHLY and CDR2 FYNNEI.

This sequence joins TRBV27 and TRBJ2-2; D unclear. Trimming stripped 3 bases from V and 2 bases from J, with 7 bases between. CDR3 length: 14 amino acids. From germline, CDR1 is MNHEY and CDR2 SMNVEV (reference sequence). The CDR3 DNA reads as TGTGCCAGCAGTTTGTTCCGTAACACCGGGGAGCTGTTTTTT. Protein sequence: CASSLFRNTGELFF.

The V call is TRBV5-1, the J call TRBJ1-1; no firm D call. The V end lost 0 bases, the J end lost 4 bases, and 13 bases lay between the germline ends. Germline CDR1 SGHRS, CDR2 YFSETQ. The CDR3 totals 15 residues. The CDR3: CASSLVWGMGTEAFF. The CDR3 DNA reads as TGCGCCAGCAGCTTGGTTTGGGGTATGGGCACTGAAGCTTTCTTT.

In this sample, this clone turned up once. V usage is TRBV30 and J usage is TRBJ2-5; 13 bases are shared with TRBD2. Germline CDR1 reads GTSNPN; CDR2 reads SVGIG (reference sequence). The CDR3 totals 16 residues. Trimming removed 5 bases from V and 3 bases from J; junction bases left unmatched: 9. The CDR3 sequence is CAWLKGTSGIEETQYF. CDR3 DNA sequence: TGTGCCTGGCTGAAAGGGACTAGCGGGATTGAAGAGACCCAGTACTTC.

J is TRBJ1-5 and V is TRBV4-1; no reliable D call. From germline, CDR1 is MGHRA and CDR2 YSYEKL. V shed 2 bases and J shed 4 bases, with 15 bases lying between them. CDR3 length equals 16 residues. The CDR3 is CASSQPSAGLNQPQHF. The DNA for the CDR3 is TGCGCCAGCAGCCAACCATCGGCGGGGTTAAATCAGCCCCAGCATTTT.

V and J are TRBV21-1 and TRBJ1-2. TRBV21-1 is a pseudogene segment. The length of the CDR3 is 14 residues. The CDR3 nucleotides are TGTGCCAGCAGAAATTGGGTGGGGGGCTATGGCTACACCTTC. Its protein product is CASRNWVGGYGYTF.

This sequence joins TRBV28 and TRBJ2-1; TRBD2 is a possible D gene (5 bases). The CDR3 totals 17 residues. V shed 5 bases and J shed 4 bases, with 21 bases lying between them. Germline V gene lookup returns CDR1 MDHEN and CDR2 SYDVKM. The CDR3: CASSLPASAERYNEQFF. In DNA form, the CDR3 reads TGTGCCAGCAGTCTCCCGGCCTCGGCAGAGCGGTACAATGAGCAGTTCTTC.

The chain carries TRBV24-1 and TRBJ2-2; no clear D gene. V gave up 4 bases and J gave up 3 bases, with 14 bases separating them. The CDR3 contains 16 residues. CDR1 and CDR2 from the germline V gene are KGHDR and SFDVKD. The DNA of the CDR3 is TGTGCCACCAGTGAGGGATCGGGTCGGGACACCGGGGAGCTGTTTTTT. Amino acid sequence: CATSEGSGRDTGELFF.

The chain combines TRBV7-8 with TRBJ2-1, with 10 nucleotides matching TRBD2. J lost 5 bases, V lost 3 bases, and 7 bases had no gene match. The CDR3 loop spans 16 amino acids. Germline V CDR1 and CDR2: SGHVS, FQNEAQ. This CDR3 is CASSFSPSGRNNEQFF. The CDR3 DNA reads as TGTGCCAGCAGCTTTTCTCCTAGCGGGAGAAACAATGAGCAGTTCTTC.

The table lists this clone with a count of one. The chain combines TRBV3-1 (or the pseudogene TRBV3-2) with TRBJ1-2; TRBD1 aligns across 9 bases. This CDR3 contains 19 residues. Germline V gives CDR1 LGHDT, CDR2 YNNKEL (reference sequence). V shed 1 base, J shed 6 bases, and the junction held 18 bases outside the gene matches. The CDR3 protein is CASSQALRGQGRGVDGYTF. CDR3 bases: TGTGCCAGCAGCCAAGCTTTGCGGGGACAGGGACGAGGTGTGGATGGCTACACCTTC.

The CDR3 spells CASSPPGSGKLFF. DNA of the CDR3: TGTGCCAGCTCACCACCCGGGTCCGGAAAACTGTTTTTT. The chain uses TRBV18 and TRBJ1-4, with unresolved D. The CDR3 spans 13 residues. The germline V gene has CDR1 KGHSH and CDR2 LQKENI. V shed 0 bases and J shed 10 bases, with 9 bases lying between them.

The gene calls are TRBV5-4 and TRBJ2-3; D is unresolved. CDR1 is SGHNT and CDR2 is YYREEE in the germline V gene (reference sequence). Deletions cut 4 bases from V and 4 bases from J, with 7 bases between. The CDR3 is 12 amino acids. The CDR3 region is CASSALADTQYF. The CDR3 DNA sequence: TGTGCCAGCAGCGCCCTAGCAGATACGCAGTATTTT.